The T cell receptor beta chain described here comes from a study of shared T cell receptors in the human thymus (dated by TCRdb to about 2021). Regarding the complete study: The study examined how self-reactive, shared T-cell receptor alpha chains are generated in the human thymus.

As regards this clone: Its specific antigen is unknown. The record has no base qualities; no much larger clone is one base away.

The CDR3 sequence holds 17 residues, the cysteine and phenylalanine included. The retained sequence is limited to the CDR3, 51 bases, with the frame set at the first base. Clipping removes 5 bases from V and 0 bases from J, with 9 as the unmatched junction base count. CDR1 is given as SGHRS and CDR2 as YFSETQ, both from the germline V gene. Library generation was performed with the immunoSEQ multiplex PCR assay. TCRdb obtained this table from immuneACCESS and retained in-frame rearrangements with V and J assigned. These tables miss some clones; where compared with another copy, unresolved V genes account for less than half of the shortfall, and the remainder is unexplained. The sample table holds about 710,000 clones, of which over 75% were seen once. Jointly, the top ten make up roughly 0.0086% of the sample. These data also featured in a second study, about human thymus T cells. Reported in the second study: The donors were immunologically healthy infants in Finland who had open corrective cardiac surgery for congenital heart defects. Thymus tissue was obtained as surgical resects removed during corrective cardiac surgery. Usage of V and J gene segments appeared to be biased in both the thymic and the peripheral blood repertoires. Highly overlapping thymic TCR repertoires among unrelated individuals were reported in the related research. The study described the TCR alpha and beta repertoires in under ten infant thymus samples and a few matching peripheral blood samples. The infant donors were about 6 to 244 days old, and the cohort included six or seven males and a couple of females. After being mechanically released from the tissue, thymocytes were kept at -70 degrees C in pellets of 10-30 million cells. Genomic DNA was extracted from frozen cell pellets with a QIAsymphony instrument. TCRB and TCRAD loci were amplified from a standardized quantity of quality-controlled genomic DNA using the immunoSEQ multiplex PCR assay. Amplicons spanned the V(D)J region at a length sufficient to cover the CDR3 and identify V and J genes. The commercial immunoSEQ service was used to sequence amplicons on an Illumina platform. Primer bias and sequencing errors were corrected as previously described, and TCRAD and TCRB were defined on the basis of the IMGT database. immunoSEQ Analyzer 3.0 and VDJTools were used for repertoire analysis, which covered basic statistics, V/J segment usage, diversity estimates, rarefaction and pairwise overlap. Diversity was estimated with Chao1, ChaoE, Efron-Thisted, Shannon and inverse Simpson indices, and also on datasets down-sampled to the smallest sample. Repertoire overlap was assessed by strict matching of CDR3 nucleotide sequence, V gene and J gene, and clustering was done by Jaccard-based multidimensional scaling. On average, thymus samples yielded around 800,000 unique TCRB clonotypes, whereas blood samples yielded approximately 90,000.

Sequencing was performed on thymocytes. The chain joins TRBV5-1 to TRBJ1-5, with 9 bases matching TRBD1. The receptor comes from a boy under three years old with a congenital heart defect. Donor details come from another sample of the same person, matched by shared clones. Here the CDR3 is given as CASRPGTGQYSNQPQHF. The DNA sequence follows: TGCGCCAGCAGACCCGGGACAGGGCAGTATAGCAATCAGCCCCAGCATTTT.